This T cell receptor beta chain stems from a study of blood T cells in healthy people across ages. Using a J-beta primer mix together with a sample-barcoded 5' primer, a second PCR was run for about 6 to 11 cycles. A single record per CDR3 protein comes from TCRdb applying MiXCR to the 5' RACE reads. Of hundreds of thousands of distinct CDR3 sequences listed, under 30% were seen once; the top ten hold around 10%. CDR1 is LGHDT, CDR2 YNNKEL, per germline (reference sequence). The V gene end was trimmed by 2 bases and the J gene end by 0 bases; junction bases not matched to a gene: 2. The CDR3 has 15 amino acids. Total RNA was extracted at no less than 5 micrograms per sample. These same records also appear under a second study, on T cells of mothers and their children.

V is TRBV3-1 and J is TRBJ2-3, with 7 bases that match TRBD2. Sequenced: blood. This TCR came from a boy aged 10-17 years in good health. The CDR3 sequence is CASSQLAVSTDTQYF. DNA of the CDR3: TGTGCCAGCAGCCAACTAGCGGTTAGCACAGATACGCAGTATTTT.